This record covers a single T cell receptor (beta chain). The antigen remains unidentified. Generated by immunoSEQ multiplex PCR, the TCRdb table keeps only in-frame clones and is missing some. The table records 110,000 or so clones, around 94% of them present only once. The data stem from a study of brain T cells in children with intractable seizures. General study findings and limits: Clones missing pre-surgery may reflect undersampling of that blood sample.

Patients received at least one anti-epileptic drug before surgery. The TCR originated in a boy in the first two years of life with hemimegalencephaly and intractable seizures. The sample consisted of peripheral blood, taken at surgery.

Here the CDR3 DNA reads TGCAGCCTGACAGGGACCAGCACAGATACGCAGTATTTT. This codes for CSLTGTSTDTQYF. The chain employs TRBV29-1 and TRBJ2-3, with TRBD1 identical over 7 bases. J gave up 0 bases and V 8 bases, and 5 bases lay outside the gene matches. CDR3 length: 13 amino acids. Germline V gene sequence: CDR1 SQVTM, CDR2 ANQGSEA.